A selection of T cell receptor beta chains follows, all from one sample in a study of T cell changes during pregnancy in multiple sclerosis. TCRdb's table, derived via immunoSEQ multiplex PCR, lists solely in-frame clones and lacks some. The sample consists of about 100,000 clones, 85% to 95% of them appearing once. The sequencing here drew on peripheral blood, taken in the first trimester of pregnancy. Every receptor here comes from a female donor with multiple sclerosis, enrolled in a pregnancy study. The CDR3 runs from the conserved cysteine through the conserved F or W. D genes are given only for firm matches. Clone size is stated in some rows and not others, as once, few, many or a class when expanded.

j_call v_call d_call clone_size cdr3_aa cdr3_nt
TRBJ2-7 TRBV2 . once CASRWALPYEQYF TGTGCCAGCAGGTGGGCCCTCCCCTACGAGCAGTACTTC
TRBJ2-7 TRBV4-3 . . CASSQDGGHEQYF TGCGCCAGCAGCCAAGATGGAGGCCACGAGCAGTACTTC
TRBJ1-5 TRBV28 . . CASSGQPLLAQPQHF TGTGCCAGCAGTGGGCAACCCCTGTTGGCGCAGCCCCAGCATTTT
TRBJ2-7 TRBV5-8 . . CASSLEAGFTYEQYF TGTGCCAGCAGCTTGGAGGCAGGTTTTACGTACGAGCAGTACTTC
TRBJ1-2 TRBV10-3 TRBD1 . CAIRAGGVYGYTF TGTGCCATCAGAGCAGGGGGCGTCTATGGCTACACCTTC
TRBJ1-1 TRBV9 . . CASSVGGGRGSKNTEAFF TGTGCCAGCAGCGTAGGAGGGGGGAGGGGTAGTAAGAACACTGAAGCTTTCTTT
TRBJ1-2 TRBV5-1 TRBD1 . CASSSGQGLYGYTF TGCGCCAGCAGCAGCGGACAGGGTCTCTATGGCTACACCTTC
TRBJ1-5 TRBV27 . . CASSSLTGPNQPQHF TGTGCCAGCAGTTCTCTTACAGGGCCCAATCAGCCCCAGCATTTT
TRBJ2-1 TRBV7-8 . . CASSLRQGSGSKIYNEQFF TGTGCCAGCAGCTTAAGACAGGGAAGCGGGAGTAAGATCTACAATGAGCAGTTCTTC
TRBJ2-5 TRBV29-1 TRBD1 . CSVRKDRGAGKTQYF TGCAGCGTTCGCAAGGACAGGGGGGCCGGGAAGACCCAGTACTTC
TRBJ2-1 TRBV6-4 TRBD2 . CASSPLAGDHNEQFF TGTGCCAGCAGTCCCCTAGCGGGAGACCACAATGAGCAGTTCTTC
TRBJ1-2 TRBV7-8 . . CASSLFTGNYGYTF TGTGCCAGCAGCTTATTCACAGGGAACTATGGCTACACCTTC
TRBJ2-3 TRBV6-4 TRBD2 . CASSIAGGGSDTQYF TGTGCCAGCAGTATAGCGGGAGGAGGTTCAGATACGCAGTATTTT
TRBJ2-7 TRBV7-2 . . CASSLDRASVWEQYF TGTGCCAGCAGCTTAGACCGGGCTAGCGTATGGGAGCAGTACTTC
TRBJ2-7 TRBV7-2 TRBD2 . CASSPPMGLAGGESYEQYF TGTGCCAGCAGCCCCCCTATGGGACTAGCGGGAGGGGAATCCTACGAGCAGTACTTC
TRBJ2-1 TRBV5-1 . once CASSLAGNEQFF TGCGCCAGCAGCTTGGCCGGCAATGAGCAGTTCTTC
TRBJ2-3 TRBV7-2 TRBD2 . CASSPWTSGDTQYF TGTGCCAGCAGCCCTTGGACTAGCGGAGATACGCAGTATTTT
TRBJ1-5 TRBV30 TRBD1 . CAFRNRDRGVSCNQPQHF TGTGCCTTCAGAAACCGGGACAGGGGGGTTTCATGCAATCAGCCCCAGCATTTT
TRBJ2-3 TRBV5-4 TRBD2 . CASSPWGLADTDTQYF TGTGCCAGCAGCCCCTGGGGACTAGCGGACACAGATACGCAGTATTTT
TRBJ2-7 TRBV5-1 TRBD1 once CASSSPDREGHYEQYF TGCGCCAGCAGCTCCCCGGACAGGGAAGGCCACTACGAGCAGTACTTC
TRBJ1-1 TRBV27 . . CASSGGSGSFNTEAFF TGTGCCAGCAGTGGGGGGTCCGGGAGTTTTAACACTGAAGCTTTCTTT
TRBJ2-7 TRBV5-5 . once CASSLRLGTYEQYF TGTGCCAGCAGCTTGCGGCTAGGAACCTACGAGCAGTACTTC
TRBJ2-2 TRBV19 . . CASSTTANGELFF TGTGCCAGTAGTACAACAGCTAACGGGGAGCTGTTTTTT
TRBJ2-2 TRBV5-4 . . CASSSDSLGTGELFF TGTGCCAGCAGCTCCGACTCCTTGGGTACCGGGGAGCTGTTTTTT
TRBJ1-2 TRBV29-1 . . CSVPGGADYGYTF TGCAGCGTTCCGGGCGGAGCGGACTATGGCTACACCTTC
TRBJ2-1 TRBV19 . . CASRSGGYVKNEQFF TGTGCCAGTAGATCGGGGGGCTACGTGAAGAATGAGCAGTTCTTC
TRBJ1-2 TRBV13 . . CASSRGGPDYYGYTF TGTGCCAGCAGCCGAGGGGGTCCGGATTACTATGGCTACACCTTC
TRBJ2-2 TRBV5-1 TRBD2 . CASSFENPGLAGGTGELFF TGCGCCAGCAGCTTCGAGAATCCGGGACTAGCGGGTGGCACCGGGGAGCTGTTTTTT
TRBJ2-1 TRBV18 TRBD1 . CASSPQGASRNEQFF TGTGCCAGCTCACCACAGGGGGCGAGTCGGAATGAGCAGTTCTTC
TRBJ2-3 TRBV5-1 TRBD2 . CASSLRLAGGKSTDTQYF TGCGCCAGCAGCTTGCGCCTAGCGGGAGGAAAAAGCACAGATACGCAGTATTTT
TRBJ1-2 TRBV5-1 . once CASSLGGATGYGYTF TGCGCCAGCAGCTTGGGGGGCGCGACCGGCTATGGCTACACCTTC
TRBJ1-4 TRBV4-1 TRBD1 . CASSLDRGSEKLFF TGCGCCAGCAGCCTAGACAGGGGAAGTGAAAAACTGTTTTTT
TRBJ2-4 TRBV7-2 . . CASSNSEAVGAVAKNIQYF TGTGCCAGCAGCAATAGCGAGGCGGTAGGCGCAGTAGCCAAAAACATTCAGTACTTC
TRBJ2-2 TRBV5-1 TRBD1 . CASSLGYRDRDTGELFF TGCGCCAGCAGCTTGGGGTACCGGGACAGGGATACCGGGGAGCTGTTTTTT
TRBJ2-7 TRBV5-6 . . CASSSRTGRGEQYF TGTGCCAGCAGCTCCAGGACAGGGAGGGGCGAGCAGTACTTC
TRBJ2-2 TRBV25-1 . . CASSDPRGIGELFF TGTGCCAGCAGTGATCCCAGGGGAATCGGGGAGCTGTTTTTT
TRBJ2-7 TRBV27 . . CASSFLDVRQILTYEQYF TGTGCCAGCAGTTTCTTGGATGTGCGACAAATCCTTACCTACGAGCAGTACTTC
TRBJ1-2 TRBV7-2 . . CASSLFQGNGYTF TGTGCCAGCAGCTTATTCCAGGGTAATGGCTACACCTTC
TRBJ2-3 TRBV11-3 TRBD2 few CASSWTSGRSDTQYF TGTGCCAGCAGCTGGACTAGCGGGAGATCAGATACGCAGTATTTT
TRBJ2-7 TRBV11-2 . . CASSLVGSRDEQYF TGTGCCAGCAGCTTAGTGGGCAGCAGGGACGAGCAGTACTTC